This section outlines one T cell receptor beta chain sequence together with its context. Its specificity is unknown. The data were taken from a study of T cell repertoires in cytomegalovirus infection. MiXCR, applied by TCRdb to the reads, yields one record per CDR3 protein. Among about 69,000 distinct CDR3 sequences listed, around 27% were seen once. Trimming took 3 bases from V and 2 from J, leaving 13 bases between them. The germline gives CDR1 SNHLY, CDR2 FYNNEI. The CDR3 runs 15 residues. Study-level points and caveats: The cumulative frequency of public TCR beta families distinguished individuals who carried CMV together with the relevant HLA.

The sequences come from CD8+ T cells from cultured PBMCs, collected from culture after CMV antigen stimulation. This receptor was identified in a human donor in good health (CMV status not recorded). Some clones in this sample may be carry-over from other donors' samples. This chain uses TRBV2 with TRBJ1-2; D is unclear. Here the CDR3 reads CASSDIVQANYGYTF. CDR3 bases: TGTGCCAGCAGTGACATCGTTCAGGCGAACTATGGCTACACCTTC.